A single count supports the clone carrying this T cell receptor beta chain. Antigen unknown. These data originate in a study of cytomegalovirus exposure and HLA in healthy donors. Study background: Approximately 200 million T cells yielded 100 million or so unique TCR beta sequences in earlier analysis. The study, taken as a whole, reports: Fewer N-insertions (relative to the 666-donor mean) were reportedly seen in an Asian-associated ancestry cluster in a later analysis. Earlier analysis found most TCR beta V segments productive about 87% or about 30% of the time. Trimming of TCR beta V- and J-genes showed a link, identified in a later analysis, to a missense DCLRE1C variant.

Both 60 Vbeta primers and 13 Jbeta primers went into the PCR. Clones were sequenced by immunoSEQ multiplex PCR, and TCRdb holds only the in-frame ones, with some missing. The top ten clones hold roughly 0.2% of a sample with 150,000 to 200,000 clones, 87% of them seen once. CDR3 length: 14 amino acids. The J segment lost 8 bases and the V segment lost 5 bases, leaving 10 bases of the junction unmatched. Germline assignment: CDR1 SGDLS and CDR2 YYNGEE. The material sequenced was PBMCs. V and J are TRBV9 and TRBJ2-1; TRBD1 agrees at 7 bases. This TCR was sampled from a girl in the first two years of life in good health and CMV-seronegative. The CDR3 DNA is TGTGCCAGCAGGGGAAAACAGGGGAGCCATGAGCAGTTCTTC. Amino acid sequence: CASRGKQGSHEQFF.